Presented here are 26 T cell receptor beta chains from one specimen sequenced in a study of T cell responses to AZD1222 COVID-19 vaccine. Only in-frame clones appear in the TCRdb table, and some are missing; sequencing was by immunoSEQ multiplex PCR. The data show 130,000 to 150,000 clones, with approximately 90% seen just once and around 5.5% held by the top ten. Sequenced here: peripheral blood, sampled on day 0 of AZD1222 vaccination. The receptor set was obtained from an adult in good health.

This clone showed up just once. The chain joins TRBV21-1 to TRBJ2-1; the table's D call, TRBD1, was not checked against the DNA. TRBV21-1 is recorded as a pseudogene. The CDR3 contains 16 residues. The CDR3 spells CASSGRRTGIADEQFF. In DNA, the CDR3 is TGTGCCAGCAGCGGACGGCGCACAGGGATTGCGGATGAGCAGTTCTTC.

V usage is TRBV5-1 and J usage is TRBJ2-2, with 10 bases matching TRBD2. CDR3 length: 17 amino acids. Germline-derived CDR1 and CDR2 are SGHRS and YFSETQ. The V gene end was trimmed by 4 bases and the J gene end by 3 bases; junction bases not matched to a gene: 9. The CDR3, as DNA: TGCGCCAGCAGCCTATCCCTAGCGGGGGCCGACACCGGGGAGCTGTTTTTT. This sequence encodes CASSLSLAGADTGELFF.

The rearrangement joins TRBV5-6 to TRBJ1-1; D is uncertain. V was trimmed by 2 bases and J by 2 bases, leaving 13 bases between them. This CDR3 has 15 amino acids. Germline CDR1 is SGHDT and CDR2 is YYEEEE. CDR3 DNA sequence: TGTGCCAGCAGCTTCCGGGGAGACTTTAACACTGAAGCTTTCTTT. It is translated as CASSFRGDFNTEAFF.

The chain carries TRBV29-1 and TRBJ2-7, with 10 bases lining up with TRBD1. The germline CDR1 and CDR2 sequences are SQVTM and ANQGSEA. V was clipped by 3 bases and J by 2 bases; unmatched bases: 4. This CDR3 has 14 residues. The CDR3 is CSVDRDRGPYEQYF. Written as DNA, the CDR3 is TGCAGCGTTGACCGGGACAGGGGCCCCTACGAGCAGTACTTC.

The rearrangement uses TRBV4-1 and TRBJ1-2; D is unclear. This CDR3 contains 14 residues. CDR1 MGHRA and CDR2 YSYEKL come from the germline V gene. V lost 0 bases and J lost 7, with 12 bases in between. DNA of the CDR3: TGCGCCAGCAGCCAAGATAGGGCGCCTAGTGGCTACACCTTC. It is translated as CASSQDRAPSGYTF.

This chain links TRBV6-2 or TRBV6-3 with TRBJ1-4; 8 bases fit TRBD1. This CDR3 contains 14 residues. The junction had 6 bases not matched to a gene; V was cut back by 5 bases and J by 7 bases. CDR1 is MNHEY and CDR2 is SVGEGT in the germline V gene. The CDR3 spells CASSTGTGVEKLFF. CDR3 DNA sequence: TGTGCCAGCAGTACCGGGACAGGCGTTGAAAAACTGTTTTTT.

The genes are TRBV15 and TRBJ2-7, with D unresolved. Trimming took 0 bases from V and 3 from J, leaving 6 bases between them. This CDR3 is 13 amino acids long. CDR1 and CDR2 from the germline V gene are LNHNV and YYDKDF (reference sequence). The CDR3 DNA is TGTGCCACCAGCAGAGACCTCCGCTACGAGCAGTACTTC. It encodes CATSRDLRYEQYF.

The J gene is TRBJ1-3, the V gene TRBV14; no definite D call. The V end lost 5 bases, the J end lost 0 bases, and 8 bases lay between the germline ends. This CDR3 has 14 residues. The germline gives CDR1 SGHDN, CDR2 FVKESK. This CDR3 is CASSDGRSGNTIYF. The CDR3 DNA reads TGTGCCAGCAGCGACGGACGCTCTGGAAACACCATATATTTT. Complete variable domain (other parts from reference TRBV14 and TRBJ1-3): EAGVTQFPSHSVIEKGQTVTLRCDPISGHDNLYWYRRVMGKEIKFLLHFVKESKQDESGMPNNRFLAERTGGTYSTLKVQPAELEDSGVYFCASSDGRSGNTIYFGEGSWLTVV.

This sequence joins TRBV5-1 and TRBJ2-7; the match to TRBD1 covers 11 bases. V shed 1 base, J shed 6 bases, and the junction held 6 bases outside the gene matches. Germline loops: CDR1 SGHRS, CDR2 YFSETQ. CDR3 length: 15 residues. The CDR3 loop reads CASSLTGTGGREQYF. The DNA for the CDR3 is TGCGCCAGCAGCTTGACCGGGACAGGGGGTCGCGAGCAGTACTTC.

The rearrangement links TRBV6-5 to TRBJ1-2; 8 bases map to TRBD1. V lost 6 bases and J lost 8; bases outside the gene matches: 8. The CDR3 totals 13 residues. From germline, CDR1 is MNHEY and CDR2 SVGAGI. CDR3 DNA: TGTGCCAGCAGCCTCCAGGGGGCGCGAGGCTACACCTTC. As protein: CASSLQGARGYTF.

The chain couples TRBV24-1 to TRBJ2-2; 9 positions match TRBD1. With 4 bases clipped from V and 4 bases from J, the junction kept 15 bases outside the gene matches. Germline V gene sequence: CDR1 KGHDR, CDR2 SFDVKD. CDR3 length equals 19 residues. As DNA, the CDR3 is TGTGCCACCAGTGACCCTACATACCCGGGACAGGGTTTCACCGGGGAGCTGTTTTTT. Translated, it gives CATSDPTYPGQGFTGELFF.

J is TRBJ1-5 and V is TRBV3-1 (or the pseudogene TRBV3-2); D gene ambiguous. The V gene's germline CDR1 is LGHDT and CDR2 YNNKEL (reference sequence). Trimming pared 4 bases from V and 9 bases from J, leaving 19 bases between. This CDR3 is 15 amino acids long. In DNA, the CDR3 is TGTGCCAGCAGCCCGGTAGGGCCGCCCGGAAGGCCCCAGCATTTT. Encoded protein: CASSPVGPPGRPQHF.

The chain joins TRBV9 to TRBJ1-1; D call uncertain. CDR3 length: 13 residues. The V end was cut by 4 bases, the J end by 3 bases, with 10 bases between. Germline loops: CDR1 SGDLS, CDR2 YYNGEE. The CDR3 nucleotides read TGTGCCAGCAGCCCCGCCGGGTACACTGAAGCTTTCTTT. This codes for CASSPAGYTEAFF.

The chain couples TRBV2 to TRBJ2-3, with 12 bases that match TRBD2. The CDR3 sequence is 14 residues long. J was trimmed by 0 bases and V by 9 bases; bases with no gene match: 1. Germline V gene lookup returns CDR1 SNHLY and CDR2 FYNNEI. CDR3 region: CARGTSGSTDTQYF. The CDR3 nucleotides are TGTGCCAGAGGGACTAGCGGGAGCACAGATACGCAGTATTTT. Based on the CDR3 plus reference TRBV2 and TRBJ2-3, the full variable domain is EPEVTQTPSHQVTQMGQEVILRCVPISNHLYFYWYRQILGQKVEFLVSFYNNEISEKSEIFDDQFSVERPDGSNFTLKIRSTKLEDSAMYFCARGTSGSTDTQYFGPGTRLTVL.

CDR3 nucleotide sequence: TGTGCCACGTCACAGGGATGGAGTACTAATGAAAAACTGTTTTTT. Translated: CATSQGWSTNEKLFF. V gene TRBV6-5 combines with J gene TRBJ1-4, with D perhaps TRBD1 (6 bases). The CDR3 length is 15 residues. Per the germline V gene, CDR1 is MNHEY and CDR2 is SVGAGI. Trimming removed 10 bases from V and 2 bases from J, with 17 bases in between.

In nucleotides, the CDR3 is TGTGCCAGCAGCGTAGCGACAGCCCTTAATGAAAAACTGTTTTTT. Encoded protein: CASSVATALNEKLFF. The V and J genes are TRBV9 and TRBJ1-4, with a possible D match to TRBD1 (5 bases). Trimming pared 0 bases from V and 4 bases from J, leaving 10 bases between. The CDR3 consists of 15 residues. Germline CDR1 reads SGDLS; CDR2 reads YYNGEE.

Concerning this clone: A read error may account for a junction end that differs from germline. The CDR3 nucleotides are TGTGCCAGCAGCTTAAGGACAGGGAACCCCGGGGAGCTGTTTTTT. As protein: CASSLRTGNPGELFF. The chain combines TRBV7-2 with TRBJ2-2; 8 nucleotides agree with TRBD1. Germline V gives CDR1 SGHTA, CDR2 FQGNSA. The CDR3 runs to 15 residues.

This clone has just one count. The V call is TRBV10-1, the J call TRBJ2-4, with 10 bases identical to TRBD1. The CDR3 is 18 amino acids. Germline V gene lookup returns CDR1 WNHNN and CDR2 SYGVQD (reference sequence). V dropped 10 bases and J dropped 2; count of bases not matched to a gene: 17. CDR3 protein: CATNPGTGDPLPKNIQYF. DNA for the CDR3: TGCGCCACTAACCCGGGGACAGGGGACCCCCTACCCAAAAACATTCAGTACTTC.

The J gene is TRBJ1-1, the V gene TRBV2; 10 nucleotides match TRBD1. The trim removed 8 bases at V and 5 bases at J, leaving 2 bases unmatched. CDR1 SNHLY and CDR2 FYNNEI come from the germline V gene. The CDR3 runs 12 residues. CDR3 DNA sequence: TGTGCCAGCGGGGACAGGGGAACTGAAGCTTTCTTT. Translated: CASGDRGTEAFF.

The gene calls are TRBV5-1 and TRBJ1-2, with D possibly TRBD1 on 5 matching bases. Germline V gene data show CDR1 as SGHRS and CDR2 as YFSETQ. This CDR3 is built from 14 residues. V lost 0 bases and J 8 bases, leaving 14 bases between the germline ends. The CDR3 nucleotides read TGCGCCAGCAGCTTGGAAGGGGCAGTACACGGCTACACCTTC. This codes for CASSLEGAVHGYTF. Variable domain in full (rest from reference TRBV5-1 and TRBJ1-2): KAGVTQTPRYLIKTRGQQVTLSCSPISGHRSVSWYQQTPGQGLQFLFEYFSETQRNKGNFPGRFSGRQFSNSRSEMNVSTLELGDSALYLCASSLEGAVHGYTFGSGTRLTVV.

V usage is TRBV19 and J usage is TRBJ1-5; D is unclear. Germline CDR1 and CDR2: LNHDA and SQIVND (reference sequence). The CDR3 covers 12 residues. Trimming left V 5 bases short and J 4 bases short, with 6 bases between. This CDR3 is CASSFPNQPQHF. The CDR3 DNA reads as TGTGCCAGTAGTTTTCCAAATCAGCCCCAGCATTTT.

The rearrangement links TRBV5-1 to TRBJ2-5, with D uncertain. Germline assignment: CDR1 SGHRS and CDR2 YFSETQ. This CDR3 has 11 residues. Deletions cut 5 bases from V and 2 bases from J, with 4 bases between. The CDR3 loop is CASREQETQYF. In DNA form, the CDR3 reads TGCGCCAGCAGGGAGCAAGAGACCCAGTACTTC.

The chain combines TRBV2 with TRBJ2-1; D gene uncertain. This CDR3 comprises 13 residues. CDR1 and CDR2 (germline): SNHLY, FYNNEI. The V gene lost 6 bases and the J gene lost 6 bases, with 12 bases spanning the gap. The CDR3 DNA is TGTGCCAGCAGCGGGCTTAAGCGCAATGAGCAGTTCTTC. It translates to CASSGLKRNEQFF. The variable domain in full, completed from reference TRBV2 and TRBJ2-1, reads EPEVTQTPSHQVTQMGQEVILRCVPISNHLYFYWYRQILGQKVEFLVSFYNNEISEKSEIFDDQFSVERPDGSNFTLKIRSTKLEDSAMYFCASSGLKRNEQFFGPGTRLTVL.

The chain is built from TRBV7-9 and TRBJ1-1; D unresolved. This CDR3 comprises 13 residues. The V and J ends lost 1 base and 5 bases respectively, with 8 bases between them. In germline, CDR1 is SEHNR, CDR2 FQNEAQ (reference sequence). The CDR3 protein is CASSLGSVTEAFF. Written as DNA, the CDR3 is TGTGCCAGCAGCTTAGGTTCTGTGACTGAAGCTTTCTTT.

The rearrangement uses TRBV5-5 and TRBJ2-5; D remains unclear. Trimming pared 0 bases from V and 4 bases from J, leaving 4 bases between. Germline V gives CDR1 SGHKS, CDR2 YYEKEE (reference sequence). The CDR3 extends over 12 amino acids. The DNA for the CDR3 is TGTGCCAGCAGCTTGGCGGGAGAGACCCAGTACTTC. Protein product: CASSLAGETQYF.

The chain links TRBV7-9 to TRBJ1-1; D is unclear. The V and J ends lost 5 bases and 0 bases respectively, with 13 bases between them. Germline V gene sequence: CDR1 SEHNR, CDR2 FQNEAQ (reference sequence). The CDR3 length is 15 residues. CDR3 coding DNA: TGTGCCAGCAGCGAAACCGGGCAGCTGAACACTGAAGCTTTCTTT. As protein: CASSETGQLNTEAFF.